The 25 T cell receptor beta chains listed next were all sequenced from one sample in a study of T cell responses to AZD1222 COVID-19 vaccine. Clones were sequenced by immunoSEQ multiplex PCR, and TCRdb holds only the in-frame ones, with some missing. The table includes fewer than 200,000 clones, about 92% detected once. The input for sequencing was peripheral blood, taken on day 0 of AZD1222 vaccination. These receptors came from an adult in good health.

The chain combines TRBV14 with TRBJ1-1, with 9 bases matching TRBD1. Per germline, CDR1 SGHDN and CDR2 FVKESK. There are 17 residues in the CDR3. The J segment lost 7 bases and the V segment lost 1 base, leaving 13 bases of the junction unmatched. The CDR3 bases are TGTGCCAGCAGCCAAGGAACGGGGACAGGGTTCCTTCATGAAGCTTTCTTT. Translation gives CASSQGTGTGFLHEAFF.

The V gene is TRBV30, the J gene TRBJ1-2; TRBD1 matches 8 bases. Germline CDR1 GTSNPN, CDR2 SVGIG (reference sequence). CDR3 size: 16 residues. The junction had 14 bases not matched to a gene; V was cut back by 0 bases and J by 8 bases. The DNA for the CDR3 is TGTGCCTGGAGTGTTCGGGGTCTAGACAGGGGTGGAGGCTACACCTTC. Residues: CAWSVRGLDRGGGYTF.

The CDR3 here is CASSLGANYYEQYF. The CDR3 DNA is TGTGCCAGCAGCTTGGGGGCGAACTACTACGAGCAGTACTTC. The chain recombines TRBV5-6 with TRBJ2-7; D is undetermined. V was trimmed by 0 bases and J by 3 bases, leaving 10 bases between them. Germline V gene lookup returns CDR1 SGHDT and CDR2 YYEEEE. This CDR3 is 14 amino acids long.

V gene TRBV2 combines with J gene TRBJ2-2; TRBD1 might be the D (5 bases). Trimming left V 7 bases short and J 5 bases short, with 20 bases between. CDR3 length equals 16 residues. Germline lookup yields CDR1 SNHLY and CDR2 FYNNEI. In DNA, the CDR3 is TGTGCCAGCAATCGAGGAAGGGGCGCTGGGACCGGGGAGCTGTTTTTT. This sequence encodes CASNRGRGAGTGELFF.

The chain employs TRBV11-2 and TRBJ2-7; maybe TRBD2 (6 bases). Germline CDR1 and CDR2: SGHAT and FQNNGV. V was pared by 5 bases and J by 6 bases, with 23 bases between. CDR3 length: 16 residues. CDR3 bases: TGTGCCAGCAGCAATCTAGAAACGGGACTGATTGGCGAGCAGTACTTC. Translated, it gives CASSNLETGLIGEQYF.

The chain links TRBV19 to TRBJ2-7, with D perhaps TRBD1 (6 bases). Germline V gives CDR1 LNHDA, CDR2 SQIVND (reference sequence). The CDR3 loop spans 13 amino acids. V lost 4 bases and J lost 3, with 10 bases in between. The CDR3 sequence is CASSRQDFYEQYF. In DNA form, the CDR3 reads TGTGCCAGTAGTAGACAGGATTTCTACGAGCAGTACTTC.

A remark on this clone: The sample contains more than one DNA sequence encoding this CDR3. The DNA of the CDR3 is TGTGCCAGCTCCCTATCAAATCAGCCCCAGCATTTT. This gives the protein CASSLSNQPQHF. The V and J genes are TRBV7-9 and TRBJ1-5; D remains ambiguous. CDR3 size: 12 residues. Trimming shortened V by 8 bases and J by 4 bases, and 9 bases separated the two germline ends. The germline CDR1 and CDR2 sequences are SEHNR and FQNEAQ (reference sequence).

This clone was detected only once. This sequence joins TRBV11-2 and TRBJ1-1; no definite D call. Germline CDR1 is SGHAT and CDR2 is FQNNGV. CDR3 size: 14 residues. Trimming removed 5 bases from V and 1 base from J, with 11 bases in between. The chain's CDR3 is CASSLRRTNTEAFF. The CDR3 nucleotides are TGTGCCAGCAGCCTCCGACGGACGAACACTGAAGCTTTCTTT.

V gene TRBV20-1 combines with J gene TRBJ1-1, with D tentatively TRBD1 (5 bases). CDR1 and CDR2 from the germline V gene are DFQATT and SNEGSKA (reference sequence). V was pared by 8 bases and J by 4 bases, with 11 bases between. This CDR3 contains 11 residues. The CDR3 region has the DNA TGCAGTCGGATCAGGGTCACTGAAGCTTTCTTT. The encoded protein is CSRIRVTEAFF.

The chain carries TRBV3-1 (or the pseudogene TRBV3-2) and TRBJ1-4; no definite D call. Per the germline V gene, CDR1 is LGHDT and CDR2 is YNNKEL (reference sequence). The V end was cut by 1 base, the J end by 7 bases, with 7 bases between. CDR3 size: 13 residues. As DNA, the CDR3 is TGTGCCAGCAGCCAAGTGGGTGGTGAAAAACTGTTTTTT. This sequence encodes CASSQVGGEKLFF.

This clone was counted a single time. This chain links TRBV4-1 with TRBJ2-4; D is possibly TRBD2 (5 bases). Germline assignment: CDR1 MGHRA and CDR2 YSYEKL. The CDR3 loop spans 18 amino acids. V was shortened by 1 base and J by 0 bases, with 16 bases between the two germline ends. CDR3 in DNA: TGCGCCAGCAGCCAAGTCGGAGCGGAGGCGCTAGCCAAAAACATTCAGTACTTC. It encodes CASSQVGAEALAKNIQYF.

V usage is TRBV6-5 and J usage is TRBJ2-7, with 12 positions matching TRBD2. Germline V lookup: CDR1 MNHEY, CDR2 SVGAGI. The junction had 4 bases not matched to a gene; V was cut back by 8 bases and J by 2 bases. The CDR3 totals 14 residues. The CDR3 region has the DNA TGTGCCAGCCGTCGGACTAGCGGGGCCTACGAGCAGTACTTC. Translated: CASRRTSGAYEQYF.

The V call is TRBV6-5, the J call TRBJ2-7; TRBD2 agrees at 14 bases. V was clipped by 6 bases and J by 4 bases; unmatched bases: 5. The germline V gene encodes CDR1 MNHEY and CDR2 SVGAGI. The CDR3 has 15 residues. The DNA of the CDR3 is TGTGCCAGCAGCGGACTAGCGGGAGGCCAATACGAGCAGTACTTC. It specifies CASSGLAGGQYEQYF.

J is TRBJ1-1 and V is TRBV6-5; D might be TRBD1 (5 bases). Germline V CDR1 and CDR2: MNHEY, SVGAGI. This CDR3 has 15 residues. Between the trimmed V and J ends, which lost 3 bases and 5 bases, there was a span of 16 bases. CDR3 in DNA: TGTGCCAGCAGTTATGGGCAGGGTATTGGAACTGAAGCTTTCTTT. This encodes CASSYGQGIGTEAFF.

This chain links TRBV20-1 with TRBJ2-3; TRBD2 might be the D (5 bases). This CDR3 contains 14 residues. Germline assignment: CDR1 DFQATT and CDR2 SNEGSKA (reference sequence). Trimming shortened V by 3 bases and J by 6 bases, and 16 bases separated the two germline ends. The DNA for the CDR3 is TGCAGTGCTAGTGGTGGGAGTAGGGTGGATACGCAGTATTTT. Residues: CSASGGSRVDTQYF.

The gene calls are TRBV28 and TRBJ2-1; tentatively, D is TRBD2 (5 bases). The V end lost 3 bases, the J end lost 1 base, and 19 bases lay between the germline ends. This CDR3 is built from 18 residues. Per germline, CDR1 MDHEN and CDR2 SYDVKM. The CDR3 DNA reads TGTGCCAGCAGTTTCATCGGGGTAGGTTCTATATCCTACAATGAGCAGTTCTTC. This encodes CASSFIGVGSISYNEQFF.

The CDR3 protein is CASSAGGTSGYNEQFF. CDR3 sequence (DNA): TGTGCCAGCAGCGCCGGTGGGACTAGCGGATACAATGAGCAGTTCTTC. The chain combines TRBV9 with TRBJ2-1; 11 bases map to TRBD2. Germline V gene lookup returns CDR1 SGDLS and CDR2 YYNGEE. V gave up 3 bases and J gave up 4 bases; unmatched junction bases: 6. The CDR3 extends over 16 amino acids.

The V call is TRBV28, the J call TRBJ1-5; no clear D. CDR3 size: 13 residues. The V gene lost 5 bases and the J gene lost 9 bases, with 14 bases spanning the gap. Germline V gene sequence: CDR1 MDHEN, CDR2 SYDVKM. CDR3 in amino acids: CASSPGPLVPQHF. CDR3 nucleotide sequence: TGTGCCAGCAGTCCCGGGCCCCTAGTGCCCCAGCATTTT.

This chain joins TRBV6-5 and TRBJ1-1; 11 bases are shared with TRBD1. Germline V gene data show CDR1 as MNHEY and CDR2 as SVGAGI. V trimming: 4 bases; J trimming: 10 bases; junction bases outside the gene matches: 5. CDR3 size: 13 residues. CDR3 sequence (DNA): TGTGCCAGCAGTTTGGGGACAGGGGGAGTAGCTTTCTTT. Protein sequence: CASSLGTGGVAFF.

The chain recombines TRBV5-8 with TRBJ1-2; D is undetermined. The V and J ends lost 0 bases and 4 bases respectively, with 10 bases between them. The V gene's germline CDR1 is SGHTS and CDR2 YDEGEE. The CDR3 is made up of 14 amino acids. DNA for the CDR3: TGTGCCAGCAGCTTGGCCCCGGATCGCTATGGCTACACCTTC. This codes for CASSLAPDRYGYTF.

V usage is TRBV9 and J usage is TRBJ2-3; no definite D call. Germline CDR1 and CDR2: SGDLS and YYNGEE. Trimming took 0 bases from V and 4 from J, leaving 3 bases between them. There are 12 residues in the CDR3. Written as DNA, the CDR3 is TGTGCCAGCAGCGTAGCCCCAGATACGCAGTATTTT. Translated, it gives CASSVAPDTQYF. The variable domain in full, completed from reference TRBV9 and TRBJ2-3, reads DSGVTQTPKHLITATGQRVTLRCSPRSGDLSVYWYQQSLDQGLQFLIQYYNGEERAKGNILERFSAQQFPDLHSELNLSSLELGDSALYFCASSVAPDTQYFGPGTRLTVL.

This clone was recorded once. CDR3: CASSPRVSGNTEAFF. The CDR3 DNA sequence: TGTGCCAGCAGCCCTAGGGTCAGCGGTAACACTGAAGCTTTCTTT. V gene TRBV11-2 combines with J gene TRBJ1-1; D is unclear. CDR3 size: 15 residues. The V end was cut by 5 bases, the J end by 2 bases, with 15 bases between. Per the germline V gene, CDR1 is SGHAT and CDR2 is FQNNGV.

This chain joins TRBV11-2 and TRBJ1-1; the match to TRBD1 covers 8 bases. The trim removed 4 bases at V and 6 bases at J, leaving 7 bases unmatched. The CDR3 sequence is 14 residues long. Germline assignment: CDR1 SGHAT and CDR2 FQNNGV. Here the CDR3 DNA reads TGTGCCAGCAGCTGGAGACAGGGGATGTCTGAAGCTTTCTTT. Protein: CASSWRQGMSEAFF.

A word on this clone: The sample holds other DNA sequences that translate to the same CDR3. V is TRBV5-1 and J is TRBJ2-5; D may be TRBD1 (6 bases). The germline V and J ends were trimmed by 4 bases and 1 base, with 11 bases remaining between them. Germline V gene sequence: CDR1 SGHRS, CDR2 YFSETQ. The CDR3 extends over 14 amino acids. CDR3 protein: CASSPGTPQETQYF. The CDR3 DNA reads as TGCGCCAGCAGCCCCGGGACACCCCAAGAGACCCAGTACTTC.

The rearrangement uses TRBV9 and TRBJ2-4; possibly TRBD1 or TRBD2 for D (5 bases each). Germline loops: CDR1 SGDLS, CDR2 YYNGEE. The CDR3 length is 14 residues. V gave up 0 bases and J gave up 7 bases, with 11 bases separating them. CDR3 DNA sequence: TGTGCCAGCAGCGTAGGTAGCTGGGGGAACATTCAGTACTTC. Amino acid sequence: CASSVGSWGNIQYF.